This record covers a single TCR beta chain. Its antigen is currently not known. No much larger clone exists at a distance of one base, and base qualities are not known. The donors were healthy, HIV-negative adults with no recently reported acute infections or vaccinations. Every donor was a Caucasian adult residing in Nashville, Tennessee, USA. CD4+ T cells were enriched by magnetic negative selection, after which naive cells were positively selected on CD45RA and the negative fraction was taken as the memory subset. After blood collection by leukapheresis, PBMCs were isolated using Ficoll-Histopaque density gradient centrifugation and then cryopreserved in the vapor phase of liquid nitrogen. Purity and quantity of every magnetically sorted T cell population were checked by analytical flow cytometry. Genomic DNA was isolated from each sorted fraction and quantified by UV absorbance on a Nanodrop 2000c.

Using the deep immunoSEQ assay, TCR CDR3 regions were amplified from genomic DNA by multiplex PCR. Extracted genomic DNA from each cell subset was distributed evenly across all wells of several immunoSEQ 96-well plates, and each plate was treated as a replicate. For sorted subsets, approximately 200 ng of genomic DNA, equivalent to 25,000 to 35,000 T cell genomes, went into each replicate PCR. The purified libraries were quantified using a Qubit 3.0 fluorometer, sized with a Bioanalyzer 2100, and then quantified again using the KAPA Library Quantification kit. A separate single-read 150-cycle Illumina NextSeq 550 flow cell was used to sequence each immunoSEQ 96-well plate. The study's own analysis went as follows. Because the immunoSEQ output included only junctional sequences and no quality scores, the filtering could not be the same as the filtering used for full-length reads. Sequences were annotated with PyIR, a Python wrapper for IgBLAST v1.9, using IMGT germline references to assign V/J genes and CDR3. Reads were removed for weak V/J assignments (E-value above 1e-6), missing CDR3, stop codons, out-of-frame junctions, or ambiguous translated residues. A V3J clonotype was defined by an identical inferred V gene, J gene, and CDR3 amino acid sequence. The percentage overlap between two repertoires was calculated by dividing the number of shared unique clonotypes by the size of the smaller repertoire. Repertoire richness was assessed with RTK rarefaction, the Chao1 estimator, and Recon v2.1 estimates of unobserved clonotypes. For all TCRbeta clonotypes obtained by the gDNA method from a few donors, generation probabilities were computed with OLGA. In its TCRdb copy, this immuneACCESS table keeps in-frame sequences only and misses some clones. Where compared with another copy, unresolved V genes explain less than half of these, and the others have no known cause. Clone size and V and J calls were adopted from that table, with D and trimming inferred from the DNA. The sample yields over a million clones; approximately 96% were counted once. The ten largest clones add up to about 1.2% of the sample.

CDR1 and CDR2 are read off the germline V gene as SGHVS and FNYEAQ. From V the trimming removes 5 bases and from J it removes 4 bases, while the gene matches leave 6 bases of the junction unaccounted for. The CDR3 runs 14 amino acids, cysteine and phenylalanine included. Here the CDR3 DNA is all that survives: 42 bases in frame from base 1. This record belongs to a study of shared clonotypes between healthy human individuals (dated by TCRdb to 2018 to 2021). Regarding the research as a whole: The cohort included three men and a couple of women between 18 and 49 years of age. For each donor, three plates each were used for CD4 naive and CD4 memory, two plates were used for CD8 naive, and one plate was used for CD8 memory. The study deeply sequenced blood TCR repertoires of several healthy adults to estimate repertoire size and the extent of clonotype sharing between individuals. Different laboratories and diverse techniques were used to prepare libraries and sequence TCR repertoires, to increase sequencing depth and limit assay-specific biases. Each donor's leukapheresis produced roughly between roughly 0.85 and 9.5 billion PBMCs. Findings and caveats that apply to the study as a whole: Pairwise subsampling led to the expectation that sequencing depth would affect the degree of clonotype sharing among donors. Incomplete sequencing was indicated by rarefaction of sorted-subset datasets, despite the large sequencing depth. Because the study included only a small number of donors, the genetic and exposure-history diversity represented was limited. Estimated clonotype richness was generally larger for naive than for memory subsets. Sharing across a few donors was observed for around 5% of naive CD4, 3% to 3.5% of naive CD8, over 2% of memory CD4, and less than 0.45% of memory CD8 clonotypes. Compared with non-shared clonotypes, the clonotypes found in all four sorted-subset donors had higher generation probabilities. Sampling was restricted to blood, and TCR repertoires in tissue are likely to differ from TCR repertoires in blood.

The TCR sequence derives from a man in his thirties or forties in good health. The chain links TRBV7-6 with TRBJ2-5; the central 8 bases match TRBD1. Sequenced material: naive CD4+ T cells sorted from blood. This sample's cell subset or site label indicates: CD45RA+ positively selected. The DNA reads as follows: TGTGCCAGCAGCCCATGGACAGGGATAGAGACCCAGTACTTC. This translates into CASSPWTGIETQYF. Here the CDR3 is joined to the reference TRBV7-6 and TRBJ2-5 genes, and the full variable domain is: GAGVSQSPRYKVTKRGQDVALRCDPISGHVSLYWYRQALGQGPEFLTYFNYEAQQDKSGLPNDRFSAERPEGSISTLTIQRTEQRDSAMYRCASSPWTGIETQYFGPGTRLLVL.